This T cell receptor beta chain derives from a study of blood T cell repertoires in COVID-19. Across the study: The samples span acute and convalescent COVID-19 from the United States, Italy and Spain. T cells, B-cell-depleted T cells, or PBMCs supplied cDNA or gDNA.

Original analysis: Amplification with reference gene primers provided the estimates of nucleated cell counts. Profiled with immunoSEQ multiplex PCR; TCRdb holds only in-frame clones, not every one. The V and J calls and clone size were taken over from that table, and D and trimming were inferred from the DNA. The sample holds about 160,000 clones; about four fifths are singletons and the top ten take roughly an eighth. Germline V CDR1 and CDR2: SGHNT, YYREEE (reference sequence). CDR3 length: 18 residues. V trimming: 4 bases; J trimming: 1 base; junction bases outside the gene matches: 7. The specimen sequenced was peripheral blood. The chain joins TRBV5-4 to TRBJ2-1, with TRBD2 matching 14 bases. This clonotype was sampled from a man between 18 and 35 years old with active or convalescent COVID-19. CDR3 region: CASSREGLAGASYNEQFF. The CDR3 bases are TGTGCCAGCAGCCGAGAGGGACTAGCGGGGGCGTCCTACAATGAGCAGTTCTTC.